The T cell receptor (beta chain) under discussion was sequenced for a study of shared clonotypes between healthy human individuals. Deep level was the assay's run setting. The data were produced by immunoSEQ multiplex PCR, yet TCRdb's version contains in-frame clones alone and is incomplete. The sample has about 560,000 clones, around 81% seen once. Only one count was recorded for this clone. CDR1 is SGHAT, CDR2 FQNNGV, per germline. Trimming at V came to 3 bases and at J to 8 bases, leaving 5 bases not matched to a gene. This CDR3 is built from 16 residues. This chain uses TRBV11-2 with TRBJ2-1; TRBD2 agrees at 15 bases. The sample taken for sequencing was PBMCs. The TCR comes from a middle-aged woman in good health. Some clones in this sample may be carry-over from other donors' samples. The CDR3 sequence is CASSLGLAGGGDEQFF. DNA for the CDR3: TGTGCCAGCAGCTTGGGACTAGCGGGGGGCGGCGATGAGCAGTTCTTC.